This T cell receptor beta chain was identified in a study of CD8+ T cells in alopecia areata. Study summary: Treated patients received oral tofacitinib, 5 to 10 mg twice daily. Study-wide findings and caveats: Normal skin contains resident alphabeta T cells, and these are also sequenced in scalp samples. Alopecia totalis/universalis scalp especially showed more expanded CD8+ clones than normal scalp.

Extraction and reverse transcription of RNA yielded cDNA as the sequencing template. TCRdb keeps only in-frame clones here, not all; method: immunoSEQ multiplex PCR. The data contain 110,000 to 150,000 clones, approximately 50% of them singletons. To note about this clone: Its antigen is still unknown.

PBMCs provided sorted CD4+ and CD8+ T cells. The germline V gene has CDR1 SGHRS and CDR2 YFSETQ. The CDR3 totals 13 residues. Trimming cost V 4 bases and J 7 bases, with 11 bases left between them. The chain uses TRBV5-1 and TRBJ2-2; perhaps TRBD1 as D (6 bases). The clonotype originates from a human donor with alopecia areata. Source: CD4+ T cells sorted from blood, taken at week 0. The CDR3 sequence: CASSRDMNGELFF. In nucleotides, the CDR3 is TGCGCCAGCAGCAGGGACATGAACGGGGAGCTGTTTTTT.